This T cell receptor (beta chain) originates from a study of blood T cell repertoires in COVID-19. Turning to the study itself: Collection of acute and convalescent COVID-19 samples took place in the United States, Italy and Spain.

The CDR3 covers 16 residues. CDR1 and CDR2 from the germline V gene are MGHRA and YSYEKL. V dropped 1 base and J dropped 5; count of bases not matched to a gene: 5. Under the authors' procedure: Amplification from reference gene primers served as the basis for estimated nucleated cell counts. This table comes from immunoSEQ multiplex PCR, and its TCRdb copy is limited to in-frame clones, with some not included. That table is the source of V, J and clone size, and D and trimming were worked out from the DNA. The sample yields about 400,000 clones, approximately 86% seen once. This clone has a single count.

The chain links TRBV4-1 to TRBJ2-3; 11 bases agree with TRBD2. The specimen sequenced was peripheral blood. This clonotype originated in a human donor in a cohort sampled during active COVID-19. The CDR3: CASSQVLAGGGDTQYF. The CDR3 nucleotides are TGCGCCAGCAGCCAAGTTCTAGCGGGAGGTGGAGATACGCAGTATTTT.